Given below is one T cell receptor (beta chain) in context. The specificity of this receptor is unknown. No much larger clonotype is one base removed from it; base qualities were not supplied. In total, over 600 healthy bone marrow donors made up the cohort. At the time of sampling, every cohort member was nominally healthy, though immune exposures that went unrecorded were likely present. The donor was CMV seropositive and belonged to the group of 250 to 300 seropositive cohort members. A peripheral blood sample was provided by each donor, and peripheral blood mononuclear cells were used for TCR beta sequencing. Genomic DNA was extracted from the blood cell samples with the Qiagen DNeasy Blood Extraction Kit. This specimen belongs to a study of cytomegalovirus exposure and HLA in healthy donors (TCRdb year 2017). Concerning the study at large: In an earlier analysis of some 550 of the donors, 276 Gb of sequence data and 117 million unique TCR beta sequences from about 190 million T cells were reported. All discovery cohort repertoires had been generated on a single sequencing platform. An earlier analysis of around 580 of the donors used high-throughput TCR beta sequencing to judge whether each TCR beta V gene segment behaved as functional or pseudogenic. Using immunosequencing, the study profiled T cell repertoires from 500 to 800 subjects and related those repertoires to cytomegalovirus serostatus. To study patterns of TCR occurrence, a later analysis re-analyzed previously published TCR beta repertoires from several hundred donors and added high-resolution HLA genotyping. The study combined high-throughput TCR immunosequencing, statistical association of individual TCRs with disease status, and machine learning to predict cytomegalovirus infection status. The number of donors typed differed by locus, with about 629-630 for A, B, C, DRB1 and DQB1, over 500 for DQA1, 606 for DPA1, and approximately 470 for DPB1. An early release covering 550 to 650 HLA-typed donors comprised approximately 300 gigabases of sequencing data and 65 million to 100 million unique TCR sequences. Alongside the repertoire data, information on donor age, sex, ethnicity and CMV serostatus was compiled. Genome-wide SNP genotypes for about 65% of the roughly 670 donors were used in a later genetic analysis, which treated that subset as a discovery cohort. A separate validation cohort of more than 100 different subjects was used in addition to the roughly 670-subject first cohort. Of the roughly 390 genotyped donors, over 80% were placed in the genetic ancestry cluster associated with self-reported Caucasian donors. A few DR-DQ haplotypes were treated as single units for association and clustering because of strong linkage in the cohort. Among a few hundred genotyped donors of the cohort, an average of 235,054 unique TCR beta nucleotide sequences were sequenced per donor, approximately 20% of them non-productive. Both class I and class II loci were covered by HLA typing, at four-digit resolution. In the later analysis, no new phenotypic data were used to find candidate immune exposures; instead, reliance was placed on TCR beta sequences and their occurrence across donors. The study was designed to test whether signatures of past pathogen exposure could be identified by cataloging public T cell receptors. Overall study outcomes, separate from this receptor: The classifier was reported to diagnose cytomegalovirus status with high specificity and sensitivity in both the original and validation cohorts. The presence/absence analyses assumed that sequencing depth was roughly uniform across donors, and that assumption may not be true. The sequencing pipeline was judged likely to have produced a cluster of highly shared sequence variants as a technical artifact. Specific HLA alleles were associated with roughly 16,000 TCR beta sequences at a false discovery rate of 0.05 in a later analysis. Correlated functional status among segregating V segments might be attributable to linkage disequilibrium, but an unknown experimental factor could not be ruled out. A few of the identified cytomegalovirus-associated TCR beta chains were confirmed in vitro to be specific for cytomegalovirus antigens. V-gene and J-gene trimming of TCR beta chains was associated with a missense DCLRE1C variant in a later genetic analysis, and the association was replicated in an independent cohort. A later genetic analysis reported fewer N-insertions in productive TCRs among donors in an Asian-associated ancestry cluster than the roughly 620-donor mean. According to a later analysis, TCR association rates differed among HLA loci, with DRB1 alleles showing the most associated TCRs and HLA-C alleles showing the fewest. Most CMV-associated TCR beta chains appeared to be HLA-restricted in a later analysis, and the HLA associations seemed to be driven largely by CMV exposure. For the cohort, immune exposure information was limited to CMV serostatus. Across donors, most TCR sequences were observed very rarely, whereas some public TCRs were present in many individuals. HLA typing was unavailable for some donors at each locus, so association tests used only the typed subset. In an earlier analysis of more than 450 of the donors, most TCR beta V segments were observed in productive rearrangements about 87% or about 30% of the time, broadly matching IMGT annotations. Strong co-occurrence of HLA alleles, especially DR and DQ, made assigning TCR associations to individual alleles difficult. Because counts were too low, approximately 15 rarely observed V segments, including chromosome 9 orphons, were excluded from the earlier analysis of 587 of the donors. This cohort had only TCR beta chains sequenced, and the lack of alpha or paired-chain data limited which features could be detected. A later analysis reported that several top co-occurrence clusters appeared linked to parvovirus B19, influenza, CMV and Epstein-Barr virus. A further reported finding was that TCR beta sequences accurately predicted the HLA-A and HLA-B alleles for most subjects in the first cohort. A later analysis found that HLA-associated TCR beta chains were more clonally expanded and had lower generation probabilities than equally common non-associated chains. Because the 87-base-pair reads could not distinguish some IMGT-functional V segments, including TRBV6-2 and TRBV6-3, those segments were excluded. The study gave a list of under 200 TCR beta chains associated with cytomegalovirus. It was suggested by the authors that the approach could potentially be generalized to other disease states and immunological phenotypes.

CDR1 and CDR2, looked up from the germline V gene, are SGHTA and FQGNSA. The junction shows trimming of 5 bases on V and 2 bases on J, and the gene matches do not reach 10 bases of it. The CDR3 goes from the cysteine to the phenylalanine over 16 residues. Only the CDR3 DNA stays, 48 bases, in frame from base 1. The method behind the library was the immunoSEQ multiplex PCR assay. A mixture of 60 forward primers for TCR Vbeta segments and 13 reverse primers for TCR Jbeta segments was used in the multiplex PCR. The CDR3 region of rearranged TCR beta genes was amplified from genomic DNA by a multiplex PCR assay. The amplified TCR beta libraries were sequenced on the Illumina HiSeq System as 87-base-pair reads. As for how the authors treated the data: A later analysis counted about 80 million unique TCR beta chains across the approximately 700 repertoires, and about 10 million of these chains were shared by at least two donors. A nearest-neighbor algorithm error-corrected the raw reads and collapsed the reads into unique sequences, merging closely related sequences to remove PCR and sequencing errors. Alignment of CDR3 sequences to IMGT reference sequences was used to assign V, D and J gene segments. For a sequence to be retained, a match of at least six nucleotides to both a V gene segment and a J gene segment was required. A rearrangement counted as productive if the CDR3 had no stop codons and remained in frame with V and J, and every other rearrangement counted as non-productive. CDR3 was defined by IMGT convention, running from the second conserved V-encoded cysteine to the conserved J-encoded phenylalanine. The earlier analysis of about 590 of the donors excluded sequences that lacked an unambiguous match to a single V gene segment. An earlier analysis of several hundred of the donors called V segments functional above 56.7% productive rearrangements and segregating when the between-donor standard deviation exceeded 5%. To diagnose cytomegalovirus status from the catalog of TCR beta chain sequences, a statistical classification framework was built. In a later analysis, TCR nucleotide sequences were compared against IMGT/GENE-DB human TR gene sequences so that V and J genes could be assigned. In a later analysis, CDR3 sequences and most-parsimonious VDJ recombination scenarios were assigned using the TCRdist pipeline. A later analysis defined each TCR beta chain by its CDR3 amino acid sequence plus V-gene family, and excluded reads lacking a unique V-gene family. As a way to deal with suspected cross-contamination and a sequencing artifact, a later analysis dropped 450 to 600 nucleotide sequences that were highly shared and had low generation probability. A later analysis calculated a clonal expansion index for each public chain from normalized within-repertoire ranks of inferred template counts. In a later analysis, generation probabilities were computed using a VDJ recombination model fitted to out-of-frame rearrangements, and the results were checked against IGoR. Hypergeometric tests were used in a later analysis to score TCR-TCR, TCR-HLA and TCR-CMV co-occurrence, with a repertoire-size bias correction applied to the TCR pairs. To estimate false discovery rates, a later analysis permuted the HLA or CMV assignments 20 times. In a later analysis, co-occurring TCRs were grouped using DBSCAN, and TCRdist sequence similarity was added for clustering within HLA-allele-positive subsets. For co-occurrence clustering, repertoires with fewer than 30,000 or more than 120,000 public chains were excluded, along with about five repertoires with anomalous nucleotide sharing. TCRdb took over this immuneACCESS table, retaining in-frame rearrangements with V and J assigned. Such tables are incomplete; in checked studies, under half of the missing clones stem from an unresolved V gene, and the remainder is unexplained. The V and J calls and clone size come from that table; D and trimming were worked out from the DNA. Across this sample there are 150,000 to 200,000 clones, with around 78% seen only once. Together, the top ten hold under 2.5% of the sample.

The sequenced sample was PBMCs. This receptor was taken from a woman in her 30s in good health and CMV-seropositive. The rearrangement combines TRBV7-2 with TRBJ2-5; TRBD2 aligns with 8 central bases. The nucleotides are TGTGCCAGCAGCCCCTCAGCGGGGGCCCCTCAAGAGACCCAGTACTTC. This gives the protein CASSPSAGAPQETQYF.